This TCR beta chain was recorded in a study of blood T cell repertoires in COVID-19. As originally analysed: Reference gene primer amplification gave nucleated cell count estimates. TCRdb's table, derived via immunoSEQ multiplex PCR, lists solely in-frame clones and lacks some. The V and J calls and clone size come from that table; D and trimming were worked out from the DNA. This sample has about 78,000 clones; approximately 86% occur once, and the top ten carry 4.5% to 5.5%. Per the germline V gene, CDR1 is SEHNR and CDR2 is FQNEAQ (reference sequence). V lost 5 bases and J 0 bases, leaving 10 bases between the germline ends. The CDR3 is 15 residues long.

The TCR was taken from a man in his forties or fifties with active or convalescent COVID-19. The sequencing sample was made of peripheral blood. The rearrangement joins TRBV7-9 to TRBJ2-2, with TRBD1 as a possible D gene (5 bases). CDR3 DNA sequence: TGTGCCAGCAGCCCAAGACAGTCGAACACCGGGGAGCTGTTTTTT. It codes for CASSPRQSNTGELFF.